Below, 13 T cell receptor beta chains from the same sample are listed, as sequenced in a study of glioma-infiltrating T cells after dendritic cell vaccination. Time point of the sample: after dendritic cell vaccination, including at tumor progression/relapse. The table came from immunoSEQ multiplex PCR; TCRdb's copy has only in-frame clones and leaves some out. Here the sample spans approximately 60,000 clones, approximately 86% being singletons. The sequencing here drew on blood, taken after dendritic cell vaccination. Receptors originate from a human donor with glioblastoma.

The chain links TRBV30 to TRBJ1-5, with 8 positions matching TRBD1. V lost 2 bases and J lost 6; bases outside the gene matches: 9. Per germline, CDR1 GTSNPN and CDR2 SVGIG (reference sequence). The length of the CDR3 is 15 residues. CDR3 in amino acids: CAWSLGQGYTQPQHF. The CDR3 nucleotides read TGTGCCTGGAGTCTCGGACAGGGTTATACTCAGCCCCAGCATTTT.

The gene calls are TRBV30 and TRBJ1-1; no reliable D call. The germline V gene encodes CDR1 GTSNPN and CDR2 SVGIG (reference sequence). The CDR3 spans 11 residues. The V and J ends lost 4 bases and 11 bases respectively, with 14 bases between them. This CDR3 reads CAWKPERWAFF. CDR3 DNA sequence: TGTGCCTGGAAGCCGGAGAGATGGGCTTTCTTT.

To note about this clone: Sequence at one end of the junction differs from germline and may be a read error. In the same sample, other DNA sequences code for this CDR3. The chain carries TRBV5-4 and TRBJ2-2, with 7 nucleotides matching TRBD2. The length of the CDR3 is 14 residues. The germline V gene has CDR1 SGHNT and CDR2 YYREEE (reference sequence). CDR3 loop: CASSPGLKGGELFF. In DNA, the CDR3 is TGCGCCAGCAGCCCGGGACTAAAGGGCGGGGAGCTGTTTTTT. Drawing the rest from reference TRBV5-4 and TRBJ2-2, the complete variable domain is ETGVTQSPTHLIKTRGQQVTLRCSSQSGHNTVSWYQQALGQGPQFIFQYYREEENGRGNFPPRFSGLQFPNYSSELNVNALELDDSALYLCASSPGLKGGELFFGEGSRLTVL.

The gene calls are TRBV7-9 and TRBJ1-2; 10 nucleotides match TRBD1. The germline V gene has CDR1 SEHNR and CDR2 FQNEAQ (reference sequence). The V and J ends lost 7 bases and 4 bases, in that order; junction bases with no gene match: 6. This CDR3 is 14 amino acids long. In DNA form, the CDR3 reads TGTGCCAGCACCCTCGGACAGGGGGTCTATGGCTACACCTTC. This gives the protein CASTLGQGVYGYTF. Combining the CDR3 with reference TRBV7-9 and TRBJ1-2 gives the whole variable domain DTGVSQNPRHKITKRGQNVTFRCDPISEHNRLYWYRQTLGQGPEFLTYFQNEAQLEKSRLLSDRFSAERPKGSFSTLEIQRTEQGDSAMYLCASTLGQGVYGYTFGSGTRLTVV.

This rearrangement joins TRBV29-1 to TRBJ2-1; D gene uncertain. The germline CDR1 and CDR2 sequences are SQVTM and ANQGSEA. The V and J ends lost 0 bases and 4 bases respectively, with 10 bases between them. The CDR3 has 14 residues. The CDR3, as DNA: TGCAGCGTTGAAGATGCCGGGTGGTACAATGAGCAGTTCTTC. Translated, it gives CSVEDAGWYNEQFF.

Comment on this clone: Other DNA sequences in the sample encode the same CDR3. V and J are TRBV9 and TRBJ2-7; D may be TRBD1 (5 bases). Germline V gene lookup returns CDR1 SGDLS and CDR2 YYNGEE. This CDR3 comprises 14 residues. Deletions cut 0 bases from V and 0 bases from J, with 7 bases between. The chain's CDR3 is CASSVGGSSYEQYF. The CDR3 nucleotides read TGTGCCAGCAGCGTAGGGGGCAGCTCCTACGAGCAGTACTTC.

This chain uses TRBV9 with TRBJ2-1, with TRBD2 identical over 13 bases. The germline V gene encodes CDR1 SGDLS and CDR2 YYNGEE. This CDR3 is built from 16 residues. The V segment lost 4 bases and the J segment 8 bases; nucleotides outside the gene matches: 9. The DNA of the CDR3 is TGTGCCAGCAGCCCCCGGACTAGCGGGAGTCTCGATGAGCAGTTCTTC. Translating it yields CASSPRTSGSLDEQFF.

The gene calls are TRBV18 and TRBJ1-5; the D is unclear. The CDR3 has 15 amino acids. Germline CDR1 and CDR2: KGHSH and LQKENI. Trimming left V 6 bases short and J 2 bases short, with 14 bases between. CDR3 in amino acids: CASSPSEVRNQPQHF. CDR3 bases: TGTGCCAGCTCGCCCAGCGAGGTTCGCAATCAGCCCCAGCATTTT.

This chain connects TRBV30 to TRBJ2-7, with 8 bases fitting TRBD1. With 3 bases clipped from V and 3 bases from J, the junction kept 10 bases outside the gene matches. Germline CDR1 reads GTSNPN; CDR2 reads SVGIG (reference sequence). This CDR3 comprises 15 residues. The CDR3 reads CAWRNQGARVYEQYF. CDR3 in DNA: TGTGCCTGGAGGAACCAGGGGGCTAGGGTCTACGAGCAGTACTTC.

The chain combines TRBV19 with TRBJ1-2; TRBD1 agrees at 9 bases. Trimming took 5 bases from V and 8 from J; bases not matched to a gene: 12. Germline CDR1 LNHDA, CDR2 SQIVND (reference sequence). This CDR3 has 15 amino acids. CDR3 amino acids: CASSGGTGRAGGYTF. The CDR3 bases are TGTGCCAGTAGTGGGGGGACAGGGAGGGCAGGCGGCTACACCTTC.

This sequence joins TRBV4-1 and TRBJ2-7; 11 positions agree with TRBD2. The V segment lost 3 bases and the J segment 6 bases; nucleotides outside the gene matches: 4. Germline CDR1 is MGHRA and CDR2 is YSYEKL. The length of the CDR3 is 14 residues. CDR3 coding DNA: TGCGCCAGCAGCCAGGGACTAGCGGCCAGCGAGCAGTACTTC. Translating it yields CASSQGLAASEQYF.

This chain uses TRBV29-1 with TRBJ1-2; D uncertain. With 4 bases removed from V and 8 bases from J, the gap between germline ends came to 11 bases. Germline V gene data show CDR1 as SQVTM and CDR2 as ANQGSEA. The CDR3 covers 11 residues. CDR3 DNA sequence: TGCAGCGTTGCCCGGCCAGGAGGCTACACCTTC. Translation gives CSVARPGGYTF.

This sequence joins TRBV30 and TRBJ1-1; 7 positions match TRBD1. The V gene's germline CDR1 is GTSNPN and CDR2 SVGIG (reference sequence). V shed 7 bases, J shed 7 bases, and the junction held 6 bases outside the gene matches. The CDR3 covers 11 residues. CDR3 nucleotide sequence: TGTGCCTCCCGGGGACAGCTTGAAGCTTTCTTT. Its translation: CASRGQLEAFF.